This TCR beta chain was documented in a study of blood T cell repertoires in COVID-19 (dated by TCRdb to about 2020). Study-level background: Samples covering the acute and convalescent phases of COVID-19 were provided by collaborators in the United States, Italy and Spain. The samples were drawn from the first 160 participants of the ongoing ImmuneRACE study and from 1,254 subjects provided by 6 global collaborators. The material from the prospective study consisted of cDNA or gDNA derived from T cells, B-cell-depleted T cells, or PBMCs. Where HLA class I and class II types were available, the types were taken from metadata supplied by the sample provider, not from assay-based typing. A freely available public database, intended as a resource for researchers studying the immune response to SARS-CoV-2, is where the repertoires were released. Deeply sampled blood TCRbeta repertoires from subjects exposed to, actively infected with, or recovered from COVID-19 were included in the dataset. The sample metadata nearly always contained a de-identified subject ID, COVID-19 status, age in years and sex. The paper as a whole reports these results and caveats: The quantity of clinical and demographic metadata differed by source and by participant and was supplied without curation.

V is pruned by 5 bases and J by 2 bases, leaving 5 bases of the junction without a gene match. CDR1 and CDR2 (SGHTA, FQGNSA) derive from the germline V gene. The CDR3, cysteine through phenylalanine, is 15 amino acids long. Just the 45-base CDR3 DNA is kept, in frame starting at base 1. This clone was detected a few times. Its antigen has not been determined. Per-base quality was not reported, and no clone a single base away is much larger than it. Each collaborating institution followed its own protocols to collect whole blood in K2EDTA tubes. Collaborator samples were shipped for TCRbeta analysis as frozen whole blood, isolated PBMCs, or DNA extracted from either sample type. TCRbeta CDR3 regions were amplified from genomic DNA by means of the immunoSEQ Assay, a bias-controlled multiplex PCR. Per the source publication's procedure: The number of nucleated cells in each sample was estimated from the amplification of reference gene primers within the assay. To quantify the absolute abundance of each unique TCRbeta CDR3 rearrangement, sequence reads were collapsed and filtered. For each sample, productive Simpson clonality was calculated as the square root of Simpson's diversity index across productive rearrangements. This immuneACCESS table, as held by TCRdb, lists in-frame sequences with V and J called but not all clones. Of the missing ones, under half trace to an unresolved V gene in checked studies; the others have no known cause. The DNA was the basis for D and trimming; V, J and clone size are from that table. This sample comprises about 140,000 clones, 88% of them detected only once. The ten top clones hold roughly a tenth of the sample.

The TCR sequence derives from a man in his fifties with active or convalescent COVID-19. The chain uses TRBV7-2 and TRBJ2-3, with 9 junctional bases fitting TRBD1. The sequenced sample consisted of peripheral blood. The DNA reads TGTGCCAGCAGCGAACGACAGGGGGTCACAGATACGCAGTATTTT. Its protein product is CASSERQGVTDTQYF. Supplemented by the reference TRBV7-2 and TRBJ2-3 proteins around the CDR3, the complete variable domain is GAGVSQSPSNKVTEKGKDVELRCDPISGHTALYWYRQSLGQGLEFLIYFQGNSAPDKSGLPSDRFSAERTGGSVSTLTIQRTQQEDSAVYLCASSERQGVTDTQYFGPGTRLTVL.